The 9 T cell receptor beta chains in this list originate from one sample, sequenced in a study of cytomegalovirus exposure and HLA in healthy donors. With 60 Vbeta and 13 Jbeta primers, the PCR was carried out. Some clones are missing from TCRdb's copy, which holds only in-frame ones; the method was immunoSEQ multiplex PCR. The sample includes about 120,000 clones, around four fifths of them seen just once. Sequencing used PBMCs. The receptors originated from a man aged 55 to 70 in good health and CMV-seropositive.

The genes are TRBV4-2 and TRBJ1-4; perhaps TRBD1 as D (5 bases). V was pared by 4 bases and J by 2 bases, with 14 bases between. The germline V gene has CDR1 LGHNA and CDR2 YNFKEQ. The CDR3 has 16 amino acids. The CDR3 spells CASSPAGILTNEKLFF. CDR3 sequence (DNA): TGTGCCAGCAGCCCAGCAGGGATCCTCACTAATGAAAAACTGTTTTTT.

This chain links TRBV28 with TRBJ2-3; a weak D match, TRBD2 (5 bases). Germline V gene data show CDR1 as MDHEN and CDR2 as SYDVKM. There are 16 residues in the CDR3. The V end was cut by 1 base, the J end by 1 base, with 12 bases between. CDR3 nucleotides: TGTGCCAGCAGTTTATCTCCGACTACTCGCACAGATACGCAGTATTTT. Its translation is CASSLSPTTRTDTQYF.

This chain joins TRBV19 and TRBJ2-3, with 11 bases fitting TRBD2. Trimming removed 6 bases from V and 5 bases from J; junction bases left unmatched: 4. Germline V gives CDR1 LNHDA, CDR2 SQIVND (reference sequence). The CDR3 is 14 amino acids. The CDR3 protein is CASSLGLAGDTQYF. CDR3 bases: TGTGCCAGTAGCCTCGGACTAGCGGGAGATACGCAGTATTTT.

This clone appeared once. The chain links TRBV9 to TRBJ2-3; 13 bases match TRBD2. The germline V gene has CDR1 SGDLS and CDR2 YYNGEE. The CDR3 spans 18 residues. J lost 0 bases, V lost 6 bases, and 10 bases had no gene match. CDR3 coding DNA: TGTGCCAGCACTCGGACTAGCGGGGGTCAAGGAAGCACAGATACGCAGTATTTT. It encodes CASTRTSGGQGSTDTQYF.

Comments on this clone: Relative to the germline gene, one junction end is altered; a read error may explain this. This CDR3 is also generated by other DNA sequences in the sample. J is TRBJ1-5 and V is TRBV28, with TRBD1 matching 7 bases. The V gene's germline CDR1 is MDHEN and CDR2 SYDVKM. The CDR3 runs to 16 residues. CDR3 amino acids: CASSPRQGRFNQPQHF. The CDR3 DNA sequence: TGTGCCAGCAGTCCCCGACAGGGTCGTTTCAATCAGCCCCAACATTTT.

The CDR3 protein is CSVEGPEYNEQFF. CDR3 coding DNA: TGCAGCGTTGAAGGGCCGGAGTACAATGAGCAGTTCTTC. This rearrangement joins TRBV29-1 to TRBJ2-1; no clear D gene. The CDR3 is made up of 13 amino acids. V shed 1 base and J shed 4 bases, with 8 bases lying between them. Germline lookup yields CDR1 SQVTM and CDR2 ANQGSEA.

The count of this clone is one. This chain uses TRBV18 with TRBJ1-1, with D possibly TRBD1 on 5 matching bases. Deletions cut 3 bases from V and 0 bases from J, with 11 bases between. Germline CDR1 KGHSH, CDR2 LQKENI. The CDR3 has 15 residues. The CDR3 nucleotides read TGTGCCAGCTCACCGAGACAGCTAATGAACACTGAAGCTTTCTTT. Its protein product is CASSPRQLMNTEAFF.

The chain carries TRBV18 and TRBJ1-3, with D possibly matching TRBD1 (6 bases). Germline V gene sequence: CDR1 KGHSH, CDR2 LQKENI. Trimming cost V 1 base and J 7 bases, with 14 bases left between them. CDR3 size: 15 residues. The CDR3 sequence: CASSPLQGKLNTIYF. The CDR3 nucleotides read TGTGCCAGCTCACCACTACAGGGAAAGCTGAACACCATATATTTT.

The gene calls are TRBV28 and TRBJ1-1; 8 bases are shared with TRBD1. The CDR3 loop spans 14 amino acids. Losses at the gene ends were 5 bases for V and 7 bases for J; bases not matched to a gene: 9. Germline values: CDR1 MDHEN, CDR2 SYDVKM. The CDR3 here is CASSISGGAGEAFF. Here the CDR3 DNA reads TGTGCCAGCAGTATCTCAGGGGGCGCCGGTGAAGCTTTCTTT.